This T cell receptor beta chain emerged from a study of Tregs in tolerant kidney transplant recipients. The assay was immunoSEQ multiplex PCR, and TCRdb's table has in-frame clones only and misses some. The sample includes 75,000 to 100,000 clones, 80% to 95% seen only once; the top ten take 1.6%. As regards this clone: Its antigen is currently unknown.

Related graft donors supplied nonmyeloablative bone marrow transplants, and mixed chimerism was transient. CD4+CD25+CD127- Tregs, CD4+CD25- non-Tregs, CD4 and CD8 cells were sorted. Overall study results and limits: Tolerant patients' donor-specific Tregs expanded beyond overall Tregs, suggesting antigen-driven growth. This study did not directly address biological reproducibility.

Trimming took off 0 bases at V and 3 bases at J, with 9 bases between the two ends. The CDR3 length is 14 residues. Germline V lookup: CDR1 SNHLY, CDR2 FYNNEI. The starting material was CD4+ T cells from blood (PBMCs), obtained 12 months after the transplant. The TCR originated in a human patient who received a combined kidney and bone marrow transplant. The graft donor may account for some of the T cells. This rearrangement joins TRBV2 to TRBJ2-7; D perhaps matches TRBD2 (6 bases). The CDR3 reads CASSEAGSSYEQYF. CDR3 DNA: TGTGCCAGCAGTGAAGCCGGGAGCAGCTACGAGCAGTACTTC.